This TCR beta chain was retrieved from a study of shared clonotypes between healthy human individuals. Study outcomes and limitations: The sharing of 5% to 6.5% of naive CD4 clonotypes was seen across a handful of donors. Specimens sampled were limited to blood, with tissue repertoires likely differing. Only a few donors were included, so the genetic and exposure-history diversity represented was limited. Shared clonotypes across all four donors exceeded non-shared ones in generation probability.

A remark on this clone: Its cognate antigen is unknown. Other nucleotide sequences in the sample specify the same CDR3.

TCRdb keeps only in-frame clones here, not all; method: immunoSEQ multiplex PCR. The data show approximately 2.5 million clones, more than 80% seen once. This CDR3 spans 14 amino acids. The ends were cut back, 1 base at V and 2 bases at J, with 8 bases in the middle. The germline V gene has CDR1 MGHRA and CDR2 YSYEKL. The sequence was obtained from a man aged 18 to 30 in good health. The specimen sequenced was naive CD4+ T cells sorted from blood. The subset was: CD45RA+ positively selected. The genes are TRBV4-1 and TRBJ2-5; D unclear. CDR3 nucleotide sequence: TGCGCCAGCAGCCAAGTAGGACGGCAAGAGACCCAGTACTTC. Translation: CASSQVGRQETQYF.